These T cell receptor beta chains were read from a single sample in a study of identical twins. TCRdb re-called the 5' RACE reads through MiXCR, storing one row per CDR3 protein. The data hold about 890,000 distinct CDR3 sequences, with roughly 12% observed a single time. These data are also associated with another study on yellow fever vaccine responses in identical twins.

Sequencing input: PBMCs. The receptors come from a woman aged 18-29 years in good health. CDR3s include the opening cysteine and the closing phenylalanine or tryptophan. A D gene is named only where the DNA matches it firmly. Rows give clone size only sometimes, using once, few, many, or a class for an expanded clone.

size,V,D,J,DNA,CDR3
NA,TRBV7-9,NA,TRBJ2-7,TGTGCCAGCAGCTTTCTGGGATACGAGCAGTACTTC,CASSFLGYEQYF
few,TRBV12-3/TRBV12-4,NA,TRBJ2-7,TGTGCCAGCAGGAGATCCGGGATACGATACGAGCAGTACTTC,CASRRSGIRYEQYF
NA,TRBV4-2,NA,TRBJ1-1,TGTGCCAGCAGCCAGGGGTGGGACGGGAACACTGAAGCTTTCTTT,CASSQGWDGNTEAFF
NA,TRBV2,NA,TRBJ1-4,TGTGCCCTTTGGTCGGCTAATGAAAAACTGTTTTTT,CALWSANEKLFF
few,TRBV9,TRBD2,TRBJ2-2,TGTGCCAGCAGCGTAGGGGCTAGCGGGAGGGCCTCCACCGGGGAGCTGTTTTTT,CASSVGASGRASTGELFF
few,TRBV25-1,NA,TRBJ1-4,TGTGCCAGCAGTGACCTCAGGGAGTGGAAGGAAAAACTGTTTTTT,CASSDLREWKEKLFF
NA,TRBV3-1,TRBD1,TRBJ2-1,TGTGCCAGCAGCCGACGGGACAGGGGTAACAATGAGCAGTTCTTC,CASSRRDRGNNEQFF
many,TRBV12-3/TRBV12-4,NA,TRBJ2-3,TGTGCCAGCAGTTTTCGCGGCACAGATACGCAGTATTTT,CASSFRGTDTQYF
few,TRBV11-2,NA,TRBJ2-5,TGTGCCAGCAGCTATCGCGGGGACACCGAGACCCAGTACTTC,CASSYRGDTETQYF
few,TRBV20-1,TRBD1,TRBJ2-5,TGCAGTGCTAGAGGGCAGCAGGGGGTTCAGGAGACCCAGTACTTC,CSARGQQGVQETQYF
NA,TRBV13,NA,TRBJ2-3,TGTGCCAGCAGCAGGACGGCGGCGGGGTTTTTGACAGATACGCAGTATTTT,CASSRTAAGFLTDTQYF
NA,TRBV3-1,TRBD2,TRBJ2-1,TGTGCCAGCAGCCCTACCCTAGCGGGGGGCACCAATGAGCAGTTCTTC,CASSPTLAGGTNEQFF
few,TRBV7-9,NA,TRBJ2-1,TGTGCCAGCAGCAAGACTAGTTTCAATGAGCAGTTCTTC,CASSKTSFNEQFF
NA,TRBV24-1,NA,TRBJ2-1,TGTGCCACCAGTGATTTGGCGGCAGGGGGGAATGAGCAGTTCTTC,CATSDLAAGGNEQFF
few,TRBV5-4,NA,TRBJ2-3,TGTGCCAGCAGCTTGTACAACACAGATACGCAGTATTTT,CASSLYNTDTQYF
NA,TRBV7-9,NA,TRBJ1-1,TGTGCCAGCAGCTTAAGAGGGGAGACTGAAGCTTTCTTT,CASSLRGETEAFF
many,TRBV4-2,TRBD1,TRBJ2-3,TGTGCCAGCAGCCAAGATCCAGGGACAGGGGCAGATACGCAGTATTTT,CASSQDPGTGADTQYF
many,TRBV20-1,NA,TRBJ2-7,TGCAGTGCTAGAGATCTGCTAGCCTCTTACGAGCAGTACTTC,CSARDLLASYEQYF
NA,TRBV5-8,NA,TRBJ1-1,TGTGCCAGCAGCTCGAGCATGTTCACCATGAACACTGAAGCTTTCTTT,CASSSSMFTMNTEAFF
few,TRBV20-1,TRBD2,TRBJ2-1,TGCAGTGCTAGAGATCCCTGGCTAGCGGTTTACAATGAGCAGTTCTTC,CSARDPWLAVYNEQFF
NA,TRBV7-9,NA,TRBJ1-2,TGTGCCAGCAGCTTAATAGGGATTGGCTACACCTTC,CASSLIGIGYTF
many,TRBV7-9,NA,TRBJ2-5,TGTGCCAGCAGCTTATACGAGACCCAGTACTTC,CASSLYETQYF
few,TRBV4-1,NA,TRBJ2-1,TGCGCCAGCAGCCAAGCACGCGGGCCGGATGAGCAGTTCTTC,CASSQARGPDEQFF
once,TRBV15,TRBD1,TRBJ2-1,TGTGCCACCACTCGGGACAGGGGGCGGGATGAGCAGTTCTTC,CATTRDRGRDEQFF
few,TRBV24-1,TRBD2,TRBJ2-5,TGTGCCACCAGTGACCCTTCCGGGACTAGCGGAAACCTACTACCGAGGGAGACCCAGTACTTC,CATSDPSGTSGNLLPRETQYF
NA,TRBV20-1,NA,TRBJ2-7,TGCAGTGCTAGTTCGGGGAACTACGAGCAGTACTTC,CSASSGNYEQYF
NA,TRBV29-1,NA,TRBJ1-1,TGCAGCGTTGAAGGGCCTGGGGCTTTCTTT,CSVEGPGAFF
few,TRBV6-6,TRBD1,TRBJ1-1,TGTGCCAGCAAGGCTCAGGGGGTCGCTTTCTTT,CASKAQGVAFF
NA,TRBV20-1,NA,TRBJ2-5,TGCAGTGCTAGAGTTGACAGCCAGCTGGCGACCCAGTACTTC,CSARVDSQLATQYF
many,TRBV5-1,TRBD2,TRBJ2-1,TGCGCCAGCAGCTTGCCGACTAGCGGGCACAACAATGAGCAGTTCTTC,CASSLPTSGHNNEQFF
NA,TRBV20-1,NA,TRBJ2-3,TGCAGTGCTAGAGATATCGTACCTGATACGCAGTTTTTT,CSARDIVPDTQFF
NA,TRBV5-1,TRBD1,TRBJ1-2,TGCGCCAGCAGCGTCGACGGGACAGGTCCTGGCTACACCTTC,CASSVDGTGPGYTF
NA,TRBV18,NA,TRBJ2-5,TGTGCCAGCTCGGAAAAAAGCATAGCCCCATACAGGCGAGAGACCCAGTACTTC,CASSEKSIAPYRRETQYF
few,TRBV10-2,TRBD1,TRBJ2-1,TGCGCCAGCAGTGGACAGGGGGGGTTAGGCCGCAATGAGCAGTTCTTC,CASSGQGGLGRNEQFF
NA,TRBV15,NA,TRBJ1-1,TGTGCCACCAGCAGAGTGGGTAGGGGGGAAGAAGCTTTCTTT,CATSRVGRGEEAFF
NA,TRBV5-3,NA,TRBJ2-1,TGTGCCAGAAGCTTGGTGCCCCGGACTGCCTCCTACAATGAGCAGTTCTTC,CARSLVPRTASYNEQFF
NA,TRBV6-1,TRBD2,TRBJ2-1,TGTGCCAGCAGGGACGGGGGGGGAGGCTCCTACAATGAGCAGTTCTTC,CASRDGGGGSYNEQFF
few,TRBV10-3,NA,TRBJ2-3,TGTGCCATCAGTGCGAGGCAGGGGACCTACACAGATACGCAGTATTTT,CAISARQGTYTDTQYF
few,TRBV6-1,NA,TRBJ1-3,TGTGCCAGCAGGCCAGGGTTTTCTGGAAACACCATATATTTT,CASRPGFSGNTIYF
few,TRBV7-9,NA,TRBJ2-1,TGTGCCAGCAGCTTAGCGCGGCTAGCAGCTAACAATGAGCAGTTCTTC,CASSLARLAANNEQFF
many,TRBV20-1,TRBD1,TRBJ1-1,TGCAGTGCCAGAGACCAAAGGACAGGCTCGACCGGTGAAGCTTTCTTT,CSARDQRTGSTGEAFF
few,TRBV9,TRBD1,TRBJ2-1,TGTGCCAGCAGCGACGACAGGGCTGGCAATGAGCAGTTCTTC,CASSDDRAGNEQFF